The clone carrying this TCR beta chain came up many times. Its antigen remains unidentified. Germline CDR1 and CDR2: SGHTA and FQGNSA. V lost 3 bases and J lost 10; bases outside the gene matches: 8. The CDR3 runs to 14 residues. This sample stems from a study of CD8+CD57+ T cells in acquired aplastic anemia. Study at large: DNA from sorted CD4+ and CD8+ cells averaged about 3.2 ug. Findings and limits, study-wide: Researchers reported that CD8+ Simpson's diversity was not significantly different in patients versus controls. The number of CD8+ CDR3 sequences shared by patients and controls was about 30.

Genomic DNA acted as the template from which TCR beta VDJ combination and CDR3 sequence profiling were carried out. TCRdb re-called the reads with MiXCR, one entry per CDR3 protein. The sample yields 190,000 or so distinct CDR3 sequences, 48% seen once. All sequencing subjects had displayed CD8+CD57+ cell expansion on flow cytometry. As a group, the patients uniformly had severe acquired aplastic anemia. Sequenced input: sorted CD4+, CD8+, or CD8+CD57+ T cells (not recorded which) from PBMCs. V and J are TRBV7-2 and TRBJ1-1; 10 bases match TRBD1. The TCR comes from a human donor with aplastic anemia. The CDR3 here is CASSLPGQGTGAFF. The CDR3 coding sequence is TGTGCCAGCAGCTTGCCGGGACAGGGGACGGGAGCTTTCTTT. Combining the CDR3 with reference TRBV7-2 and TRBJ1-1 gives the whole variable domain GAGVSQSPSNKVTEKGKDVELRCDPISGHTALYWYRQSLGQGLEFLIYFQGNSAPDKSGLPSDRFSAERTGGSVSTLTIQRTQQEDSAVYLCASSLPGQGTGAFFGQGTRLTVV.